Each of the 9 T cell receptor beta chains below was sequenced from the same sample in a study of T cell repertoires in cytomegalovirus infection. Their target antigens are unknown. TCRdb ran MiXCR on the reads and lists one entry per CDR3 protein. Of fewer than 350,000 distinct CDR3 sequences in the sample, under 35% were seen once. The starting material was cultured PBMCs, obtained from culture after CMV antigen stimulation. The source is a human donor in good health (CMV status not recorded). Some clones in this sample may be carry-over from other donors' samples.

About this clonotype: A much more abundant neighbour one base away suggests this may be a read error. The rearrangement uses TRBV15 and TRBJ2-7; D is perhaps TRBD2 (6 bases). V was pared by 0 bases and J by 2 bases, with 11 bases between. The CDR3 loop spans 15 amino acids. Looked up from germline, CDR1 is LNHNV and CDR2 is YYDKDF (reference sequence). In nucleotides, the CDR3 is TGTGCCACCAGCAGAGAAGGAGGGCACGCCTACGAGCAGTACTTC. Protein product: CATSREGGHAYEQYF.

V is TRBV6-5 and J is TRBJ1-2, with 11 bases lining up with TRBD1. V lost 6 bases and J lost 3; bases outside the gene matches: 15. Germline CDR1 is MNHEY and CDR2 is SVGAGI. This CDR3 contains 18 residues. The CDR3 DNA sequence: TGTGCCAGCAGCCGAAATCCGGGACAGGGGGGTTGGTACTATGGCTACACCTTC. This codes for CASSRNPGQGGWYYGYTF.

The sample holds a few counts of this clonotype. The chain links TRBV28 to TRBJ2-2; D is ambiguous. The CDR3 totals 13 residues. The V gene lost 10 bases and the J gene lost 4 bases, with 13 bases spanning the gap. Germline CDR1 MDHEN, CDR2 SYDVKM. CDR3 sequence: CATVYRTTGELFF. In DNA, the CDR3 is TGTGCCACCGTCTACAGAACCACCGGGGAGCTGTTTTTT.

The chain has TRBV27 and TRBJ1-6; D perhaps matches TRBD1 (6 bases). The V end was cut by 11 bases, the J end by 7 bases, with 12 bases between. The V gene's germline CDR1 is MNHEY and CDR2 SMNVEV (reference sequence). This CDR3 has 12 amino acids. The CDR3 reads CACSQGNSPLHF. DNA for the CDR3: TGTGCCTGCTCTCAGGGGAATTCACCCCTCCACTTT.

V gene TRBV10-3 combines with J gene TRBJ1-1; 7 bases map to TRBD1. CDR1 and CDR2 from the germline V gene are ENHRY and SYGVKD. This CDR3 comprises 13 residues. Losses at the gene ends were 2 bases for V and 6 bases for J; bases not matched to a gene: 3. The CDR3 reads CAISEQQGSEAFF. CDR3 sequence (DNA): TGTGCCATCAGTGAGCAACAGGGGTCTGAAGCTTTCTTT.

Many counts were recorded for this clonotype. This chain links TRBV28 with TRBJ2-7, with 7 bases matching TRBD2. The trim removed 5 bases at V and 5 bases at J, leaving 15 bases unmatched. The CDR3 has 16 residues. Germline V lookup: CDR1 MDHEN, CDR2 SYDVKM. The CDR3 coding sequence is TGTGCCAGCAGTCCCATTGGGACTACGGGGTGGGACGAGCAGTACTTC. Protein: CASSPIGTTGWDEQYF.

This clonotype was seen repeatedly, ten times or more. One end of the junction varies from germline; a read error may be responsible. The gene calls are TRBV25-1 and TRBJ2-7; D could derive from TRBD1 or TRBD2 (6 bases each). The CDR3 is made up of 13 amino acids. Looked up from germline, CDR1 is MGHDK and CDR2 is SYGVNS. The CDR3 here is CASSELNGRGPLF. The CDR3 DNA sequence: TGTGCCAGCAGTGAACTTAACGGCCGGGGGCCTCTCTTC.

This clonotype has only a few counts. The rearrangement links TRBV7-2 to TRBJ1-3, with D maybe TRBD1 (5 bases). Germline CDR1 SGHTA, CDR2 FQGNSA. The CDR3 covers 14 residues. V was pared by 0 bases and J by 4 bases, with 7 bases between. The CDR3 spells CASSLANRGNTIYF. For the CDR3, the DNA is TGTGCCAGCAGCTTAGCGAACAGGGGAAACACCATATATTTT.

The CDR3 DNA is TGTGCCAGCAGCCTATCCCCGACAGCGTTCAACAATGAGCAGTTCTTC. The encoded protein is CASSLSPTAFNNEQFF. The chain combines TRBV7-2 with TRBJ2-1; a weak D match, TRBD1 (5 bases). The germline V gene has CDR1 SGHTA and CDR2 FQGNSA. Trimming removed 5 bases at V and 5 bases at J, with 19 bases between. The CDR3 runs to 16 residues.